A single sample gave rise to the 32 T cell receptor beta chains below, sequenced in a study of Ad26.COV2.S vaccination and SARS-CoV-2 variants. Produced via immunoSEQ multiplex PCR; TCRdb's table is partial and in-frame only. The data show roughly 420,000 clones, approximately 87% seen once. Sample treatment: over 15 received Ad26.COV2.S at low or high dose, single or two shots; about 5 received placebo; per-sample allocation not given. Day 63 following the first vaccine or placebo injection was when the samples were taken. The material sequenced was peripheral blood, taken in a trial of Ad26.COV2.S vaccine versus placebo. The receptor source for this set is a person between 18 and 60 years old who received the Ad26.COV2.S COVID-19 vaccine or a placebo.

The chain combines TRBV2 with TRBJ2-1; D is unclear. Germline CDR1 reads SNHLY; CDR2 reads FYNNEI. The CDR3 is 15 residues long. V lost 6 bases to trimming and J lost 0 bases, with 12 bases between them. This CDR3 is CASSERRSSYNEQFF. Here the CDR3 DNA reads TGTGCCAGCAGCGAACGACGGAGCTCCTACAATGAGCAGTTCTTC.

The chain combines TRBV7-9 with TRBJ2-4; D perhaps matches TRBD2 (6 bases). The CDR3 has 16 residues. Deletions cut 4 bases from V and 0 bases from J, with 13 bases between. Germline V CDR1 and CDR2: SEHNR, FQNEAQ (reference sequence). The CDR3 spells CASSWIAELAKNIQYF. The CDR3 coding sequence is TGTGCCAGCAGCTGGATAGCGGAACTAGCCAAAAACATTCAGTACTTC.

J is TRBJ1-1 and V is TRBV3-1 (or the pseudogene TRBV3-2); D possibly corresponds to TRBD1 (5 bases). The germline V gene has CDR1 LGHDT and CDR2 YNNKEL (reference sequence). This CDR3 is built from 19 residues. V was shortened by 4 bases and J by 6 bases, with 30 bases between the two germline ends. As DNA, the CDR3 is TGTGCCAGCAGCCCCCCTCACATAATTCGGGACCCCTGCGAGGCTGAAGCTTTCTTT. Protein: CASSPPHIIRDPCEAEAFF.

This chain joins TRBV11-2 and TRBJ2-2, with D maybe TRBD1 (5 bases). Germline V CDR1 and CDR2: SGHAT, FQNNGV. The CDR3 is 15 residues long. Trimming removed 2 bases at V and 1 base at J, with 8 bases between. CDR3 nucleotides: TGTGCCAGCAGCTTAAAAGGGGAGAACACCGGGGAGCTGTTTTTT. Amino acids: CASSLKGENTGELFF.

The chain combines TRBV5-1 with TRBJ2-5; no definite D call. This CDR3 has 15 residues. Trimming left V 0 bases short and J 1 base short, with 10 bases between. Germline V CDR1 and CDR2: SGHRS, YFSETQ. The CDR3 reads CASSLGLGAQETQYF. The CDR3 nucleotides are TGCGCCAGCAGCTTGGGATTAGGTGCCCAAGAGACCCAGTACTTC.

This clone was counted once. The chain is built from TRBV7-9 and TRBJ1-5; D remains unclear. Germline V gene lookup returns CDR1 SEHNR and CDR2 FQNEAQ (reference sequence). CDR3 length: 14 amino acids. V lost 1 base and J lost 8, with 12 bases in between. In DNA form, the CDR3 reads TGTGCCAGCAGCTTAGGTGTCGGGGTAAAGCCCCAGCATTTT. Protein sequence: CASSLGVGVKPQHF.

V gene TRBV7-2 combines with J gene TRBJ2-7; possibly TRBD2 for D (6 bases). Germline CDR1 reads SGHTA; CDR2 reads FQGNSA. Trimming cost V 1 base and J 6 bases, with 13 bases left between them. The CDR3 is made up of 14 amino acids. CDR3 region: CASSLGGAFVEQYF. CDR3 nucleotide sequence: TGTGCCAGCAGCTTAGGCGGGGCCTTTGTCGAGCAGTACTTC.

This chain links TRBV29-1 with TRBJ2-1; D is undetermined. CDR3 size: 12 residues. In germline, CDR1 is SQVTM, CDR2 ANQGSEA. The V gene lost 4 bases and the J gene lost 5 bases, with 9 bases spanning the gap. CDR3 in DNA: TGCAGCGTTGTTCAGGAAGACAATGAGCAGTTCTTC. Amino acids: CSVVQEDNEQFF.

The V gene is TRBV6-2 or TRBV6-3, the J gene TRBJ2-3; D gene uncertain. Looked up from germline, CDR1 is MNHEY and CDR2 is SVGEGT. The CDR3 contains 14 residues. The ends were cut back, 4 bases at V and 9 bases at J, with 17 bases in the middle. CDR3 loop: CASSSSLTAPTQYF. CDR3 nucleotides: TGTGCCAGCAGTTCCTCGCTGACCGCGCCCACGCAGTATTTT.

The chain employs TRBV9 and TRBJ2-2, with D perhaps matching TRBD1 (6 bases). V was shortened by 0 bases and J by 0 bases, with 9 bases between the two germline ends. The CDR3 is 16 residues long. CDR1 and CDR2 from the germline V gene are SGDLS and YYNGEE. The CDR3 DNA reads as TGTGCCAGCAGCGTAGGAACAGGGTCGAACACCGGGGAGCTGTTTTTT. This gives the protein CASSVGTGSNTGELFF. The full variable domain, its missing parts supplied by reference TRBV9 and TRBJ2-2, is DSGVTQTPKHLITATGQRVTLRCSPRSGDLSVYWYQQSLDQGLQFLIQYYNGEERAKGNILERFSAQQFPDLHSELNLSSLELGDSALYFCASSVGTGSNTGELFFGEGSRLTVL.

The chain links TRBV12-5 to TRBJ1-2; the match to TRBD1 covers 7 bases. This CDR3 is 13 amino acids long. Germline CDR1 LGHNT, CDR2 FRNRAP. With V trimmed by 0 bases and J by 12 bases, 7 bases remained unmatched. The CDR3 coding sequence is TGTGCTAGTGGTTTGGTGGACGACAGGGTCCACACCTTC. Protein product: CASGLVDDRVHTF.

This chain links TRBV6-2 or TRBV6-3 with TRBJ1-5; tentatively, D is TRBD1 (5 bases). V lost 5 bases and J 3 bases, leaving 11 bases between the germline ends. CDR3 length equals 14 residues. Germline V gene data show CDR1 as MNHEY and CDR2 as SVGEGT. Here the CDR3 DNA reads TGTGCCAGCAGTCGGGACTTGGACAATCAGCCCCAGCATTTT. It is translated as CASSRDLDNQPQHF.

The rearrangement joins TRBV5-1 to TRBJ2-5; possibly TRBD1 for D (6 bases). CDR3 length equals 15 residues. CDR1 is SGHRS and CDR2 is YFSETQ in the germline V gene. Trimming shortened V by 0 bases and J by 1 base, and 10 bases separated the two germline ends. CDR3 bases: TGCGCCAGCAGCTTGGTATCGACAGGCCAAGAGACCCAGTACTTC. Its protein is CASSLVSTGQETQYF.

The chain is built from TRBV20-1 and TRBJ1-2; 9 nucleotides agree with TRBD1. V dropped 3 bases and J dropped 4; count of bases not matched to a gene: 6. The CDR3 totals 14 residues. CDR1 and CDR2 (germline): DFQATT, SNEGSKA (reference sequence). In DNA, the CDR3 is TGCAGTGCTAGTCGGGACAGGGTGGCCTATGGCTACACCTTC. Translated, it gives CSASRDRVAYGYTF.

The CDR3 coding sequence is TGCGCCAGCAGCTTCTTTAAGTCTGGGGCCTACGAGCAGTACTTC. Its protein product is CASSFFKSGAYEQYF. The V and J genes are TRBV5-1 and TRBJ2-7; no definite D call. The V gene's germline CDR1 is SGHRS and CDR2 YFSETQ. Trimming shortened V by 2 bases and J by 2 bases, and 14 bases separated the two germline ends. CDR3 length equals 15 residues. Full variable domain (rest looked up from reference TRBV5-1 and TRBJ2-7): KAGVTQTPRYLIKTRGQQVTLSCSPISGHRSVSWYQQTPGQGLQFLFEYFSETQRNKGNFPGRFSGRQFSNSRSEMNVSTLELGDSALYLCASSFFKSGAYEQYFGPGTRLTVT.

The chain carries TRBV4-3 and TRBJ2-3; TRBD2 agrees at 9 bases. Germline lookup yields CDR1 LGHNA and CDR2 YSLEER. V lost 1 base to trimming and J lost 6 bases; unmatched junction nucleotides: 8. The CDR3 has 16 residues. CDR3 sequence reads: CASSQVRGGGRDTQYF. Written as DNA, the CDR3 is TGCGCCAGCAGCCAAGTTCGCGGGGGGGGCCGCGATACGCAGTATTTT.

Regarding this clone: Other DNA sequences in the same sample also yield this CDR3. V and J are TRBV12-3 or TRBV12-4 and TRBJ2-1; D call uncertain. The CDR3 is made up of 11 amino acids. The V end was cut by 4 bases, the J end by 4 bases, with 2 bases between. This CDR3 reads CASSSYNEQFF. Written as DNA, the CDR3 is TGTGCCAGCAGTTCGTACAATGAGCAGTTCTTC.

This sequence joins TRBV2 and TRBJ2-2; no firm D call. The CDR3 spans 13 residues. Germline V gene sequence: CDR1 SNHLY, CDR2 FYNNEI. V shed 7 bases and J shed 3 bases, with 9 bases lying between them. The CDR3 is CASMGGHTGELFF. CDR3 bases: TGTGCCAGCATGGGCGGCCACACCGGGGAGCTGTTTTTT.

The chain links TRBV11-2 to TRBJ2-3, with 9 bases that match TRBD2. Germline V gives CDR1 SGHAT, CDR2 FQNNGV. CDR3 length: 17 residues. V trimming: 4 bases; J trimming: 2 bases; junction bases outside the gene matches: 10. The DNA for the CDR3 is TGTGCCAGCAGCTCAGTCCTTAGCGGGGGACTCACAGATACGCAGTATTTT. It codes for CASSSVLSGGLTDTQYF.

The CDR3 coding sequence is TGTGCCAGCAGTTCCGGGGGAGCGGGGGCCTTCACAGATACGCAGTATTTT. It specifies CASSSGGAGAFTDTQYF. The chain joins TRBV28 to TRBJ2-3; 8 bases line up with TRBD2. In germline, CDR1 is MDHEN, CDR2 SYDVKM. The J segment lost 2 bases and the V segment lost 4 bases, leaving 11 bases of the junction unmatched. The CDR3 sequence is 17 residues long.

The chain carries TRBV6-5 and TRBJ2-5, with D tentatively TRBD2 (6 bases). Trimming removed 4 bases from V and 1 base from J, with 13 bases in between. Germline V gives CDR1 MNHEY, CDR2 SVGAGI. This CDR3 contains 15 residues. CDR3 nucleotides: TGTGCCAGCAGTTCGTCTGGGACTCTCCAAGAGACCCAGTACTTC. As protein: CASSSSGTLQETQYF.

The rearrangement uses TRBV10-3 and TRBJ1-1; TRBD1 might be the D (5 bases). The CDR3 spans 16 residues. In germline, CDR1 is ENHRY, CDR2 SYGVKD. V shed 7 bases and J shed 1 base, with 19 bases lying between them. The CDR3 region has the DNA TGTGCCATCACCAAAACCGCTTCAGGGCGGAACACTGAAGCTTTCTTT. Translated: CAITKTASGRNTEAFF.

The V and J genes are TRBV29-1 and TRBJ1-4; TRBD1 matches 8 bases. CDR3 size: 13 residues. J lost 6 bases, V lost 6 bases, and 6 bases had no gene match. The germline gives CDR1 SQVTM, CDR2 ANQGSEA. The CDR3 region has the DNA TGCAGCGTGGCCAGGGGGCTGGATGAAAAACTGTTTTTT. Its translation is CSVARGLDEKLFF.

The rearrangement uses TRBV2 and TRBJ2-1; D not certain. Deletions cut 6 bases from V and 2 bases from J, with 14 bases between. The germline CDR1 and CDR2 sequences are SNHLY and FYNNEI. This CDR3 has 15 amino acids. This CDR3 reads CASRATGRPYNEQFF. In DNA form, the CDR3 reads TGTGCCAGCAGAGCGACTGGAAGACCCTACAATGAGCAGTTCTTC.

The chain recombines TRBV4-1 with TRBJ2-5; 9 positions match TRBD2. The CDR3 is made up of 16 amino acids. Germline CDR1 and CDR2: MGHRA and YSYEKL. With V trimmed by 0 bases and J by 1 base, 3 bases remained unmatched. CDR3 loop: CASSQDLAGIQETQYF. DNA of the CDR3: TGCGCCAGCAGCCAAGACCTAGCGGGAATCCAAGAGACCCAGTACTTC.

The CDR3 region is CASSLSRASYEQYF. CDR3 nucleotide sequence: TGTGCCAGCAGCCTGTCTAGGGCCTCCTACGAGCAGTACTTC. The V gene is TRBV4-2, the J gene TRBJ2-7; no clear D gene. The CDR3 loop spans 14 amino acids. Germline V gene data show CDR1 as LGHNA and CDR2 as YNFKEQ. The V end was cut by 4 bases, the J end by 0 bases, with 10 bases between.

This chain uses TRBV7-3 with TRBJ1-1; a possible D gene is TRBD1 (5 bases). V lost 1 base and J lost 0, with 12 bases in between. The CDR3 sequence is 16 residues long. The V gene's germline CDR1 is SGHTA and CDR2 FQGTGA. CDR3: CASSLNGLGLNTEAFF. The CDR3 DNA reads TGTGCCAGCAGCTTAAATGGTCTGGGGCTGAACACTGAAGCTTTCTTT. Complete variable domain (other parts from reference TRBV7-3 and TRBJ1-1): GAGVSQTPSNKVTEKGKYVELRCDPISGHTALYWYRQSLGQGPEFLIYFQGTGAADDSGLPNDRFFAVRPEGSVSTLKIQRTERGDSAVYLCASSLNGLGLNTEAFFGQGTRLTVV.

The V gene is TRBV5-1, the J gene TRBJ2-3; D might be TRBD1 (6 bases). Germline lookup yields CDR1 SGHRS and CDR2 YFSETQ. V lost 4 bases and J 0 bases, leaving 18 bases between the germline ends. The CDR3 totals 17 residues. DNA for the CDR3: TGCGCCAGCAGCCCTCTCCCCAGGGGTCCTAGCACAGATACGCAGTATTTT. This sequence encodes CASSPLPRGPSTDTQYF. The full variable domain, completed using reference TRBV5-1 and TRBJ2-3, is KAGVTQTPRYLIKTRGQQVTLSCSPISGHRSVSWYQQTPGQGLQFLFEYFSETQRNKGNFPGRFSGRQFSNSRSEMNVSTLELGDSALYLCASSPLPRGPSTDTQYFGPGTRLTVL.

CDR3 in DNA: TGTGCCAAAGGTCCCACAGCCTACGAGCAGTACTTC. Protein sequence: CAKGPTAYEQYF. The rearrangement joins TRBV21-1 to TRBJ2-7; the D segment call TRBD1 is taken from the table without a DNA check. TRBV21-1 is tagged as a pseudogene. The CDR3 runs 12 residues.

The rearrangement joins TRBV7-3 to TRBJ1-5; D perhaps matches TRBD1 (5 bases). V lost 5 bases to trimming and J lost 4 bases, with 18 bases between them. The CDR3 extends over 16 amino acids. CDR1 and CDR2 from the germline V gene are SGHTA and FQGTGA. This chain's CDR3 is CASSRTGQGGNQPQHF. DNA of the CDR3: TGTGCCAGCAGCCGAACGGGGCAGGGAGGAAATCAGCCCCAGCATTTT. The variable domain in full, completed from reference TRBV7-3 and TRBJ1-5, reads GAGVSQTPSNKVTEKGKYVELRCDPISGHTALYWYRQSLGQGPEFLIYFQGTGAADDSGLPNDRFFAVRPEGSVSTLKIQRTERGDSAVYLCASSRTGQGGNQPQHFGDGTRLSIL.

This clone appeared a single time. The chain links TRBV19 to TRBJ1-1; 9 positions agree with TRBD1. The germline gives CDR1 LNHDA, CDR2 SQIVND (reference sequence). V dropped 6 bases and J dropped 5; count of bases not matched to a gene: 4. The CDR3 length is 13 residues. CDR3 loop: CASRRTGVTEAFF. In DNA, the CDR3 is TGTGCCAGTAGGAGGACAGGGGTGACTGAAGCTTTCTTT.

The gene calls are TRBV3-1 (or the pseudogene TRBV3-2) and TRBJ1-1, with 9 positions matching TRBD1. Losses at the gene ends were 4 bases for V and 0 bases for J; bases not matched to a gene: 9. The CDR3 totals 17 residues. CDR1 LGHDT and CDR2 YNNKEL come from the germline V gene (reference sequence). Written as DNA, the CDR3 is TGTGCCAGCAGCCCCCCTAGGGGACAGGGCCTGAACACTGAAGCTTTCTTT. Translating gives CASSPPRGQGLNTEAFF.